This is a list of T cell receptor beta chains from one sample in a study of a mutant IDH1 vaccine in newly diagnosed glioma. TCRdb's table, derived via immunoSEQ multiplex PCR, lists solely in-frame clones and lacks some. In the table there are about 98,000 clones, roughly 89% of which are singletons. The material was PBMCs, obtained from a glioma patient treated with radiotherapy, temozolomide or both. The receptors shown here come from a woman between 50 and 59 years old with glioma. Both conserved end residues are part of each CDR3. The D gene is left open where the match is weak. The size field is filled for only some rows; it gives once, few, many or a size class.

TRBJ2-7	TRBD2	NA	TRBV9	CASSVGLAAPYEQYF	TGTGCCAGCAGCGTAGGGCTAGCGGCCCCCTACGAGCAGTACTTC
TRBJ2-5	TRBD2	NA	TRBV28	CASSFNSGRRVTETQYF	TGTGCCAGCAGTTTTAATAGCGGGAGGCGAGTAACCGAGACCCAGTACTTC
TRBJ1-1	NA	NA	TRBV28	CASCDYRNTEAFF	TGTGCCAGCTGTGATTACAGAAACACTGAAGCTTTCTTT
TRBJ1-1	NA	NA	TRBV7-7	CASSLTENTEAFF	TGTGCTAGCAGCCTGACAGAGAACACTGAAGCTTTCTTT
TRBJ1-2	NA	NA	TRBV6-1	CASSQPGGYGYTF	TGTGCCAGCAGTCAACCCGGGGGCTATGGCTACACCTTC
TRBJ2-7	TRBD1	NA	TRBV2	CASLPGQGAFEQYF	TGTGCCAGCTTACCGGGACAGGGGGCATTCGAGCAGTACTTC
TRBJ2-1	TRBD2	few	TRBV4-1	CASSRLLAGVNNEQFF	TGCGCCAGCAGCCGGTTACTAGCGGGGGTAAACAATGAGCAGTTCTTC
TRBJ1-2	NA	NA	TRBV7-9	CASSSRTENYGYTF	TGTGCCAGCAGCTCCCGGACAGAAAACTATGGCTACACCTTC
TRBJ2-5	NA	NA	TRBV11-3	CASSLGPGTQYF	TGTGCCAGCAGCTTAGGCCCCGGGACCCAGTACTTC
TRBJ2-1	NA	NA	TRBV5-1	CASSLEGWGNEQFF	TGCGCCAGCAGCTTGGAAGGCTGGGGCAATGAGCAGTTCTTC
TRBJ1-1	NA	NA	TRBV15	CATSLEGWNTEAFF	TGTGCCACCAGCCTAGAGGGGTGGAACACTGAAGCTTTCTTT
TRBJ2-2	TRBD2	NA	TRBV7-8	CASSPWGTSGRRRGGELFF	TGTGCCAGCAGTCCTTGGGGGACTAGCGGGAGGAGGAGAGGCGGGGAGCTGTTTTTT
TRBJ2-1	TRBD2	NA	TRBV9	CASSPASGRNNEQFF	TGTGCCAGCAGCCCGGCTAGCGGACGCAACAATGAGCAGTTCTTC
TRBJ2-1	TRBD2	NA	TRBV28	CASSITAGGSSLYNEQFF	TGTGCCAGCAGTATAACAGCGGGAGGGTCCTCCCTCTACAATGAGCAGTTCTTC
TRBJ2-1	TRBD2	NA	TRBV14	CASSPSGRIEQFF	TGTGCCAGCAGCCCTAGCGGGAGGATTGAGCAGTTCTTC
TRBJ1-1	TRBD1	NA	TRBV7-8	CASNTGGNTEAFF	TGTGCCAGCAACACAGGGGGGAACACTGAAGCTTTCTTT
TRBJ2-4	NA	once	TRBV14	CASSPGLERPQYF	TGTGCCAGCAGCCCGGGCCTGGAGAGACCTCAGTACTTC
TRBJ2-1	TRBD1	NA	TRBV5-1	CASSLQGDSSYNEQFF	TGCGCCAGCAGCCTGCAAGGGGACAGCTCCTACAATGAGCAGTTCTTC
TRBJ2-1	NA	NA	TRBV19	CASSVTPGPVEQFF	TGTGCCAGTAGTGTTACTCCGGGGCCGGTTGAGCAGTTCTTC
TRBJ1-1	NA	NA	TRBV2	CASRQTVNTEAFF	TGTGCCAGCAGGCAGACGGTCAACACTGAAGCTTTCTTT
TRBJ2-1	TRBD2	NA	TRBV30	CAWTYSGGEQFF	TGTGCCTGGACTTACTCCGGGGGGGAGCAGTTCTTC
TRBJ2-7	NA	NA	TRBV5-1	CASSLEGSYEQYF	TGCGCCAGCAGCTTGGAGGGGTCCTACGAGCAGTACTTC
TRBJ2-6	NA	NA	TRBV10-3	CAISEASGANVLTF	TGTGCCATCTCCGAGGCGTCTGGGGCCAACGTCCTGACTTTC
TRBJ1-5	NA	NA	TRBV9	CASSRTSSNQPQHF	TGTGCCAGCAGCAGGACCTCTAGCAATCAGCCCCAGCATTTT
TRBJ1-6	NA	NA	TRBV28	CASSPPTRNSPLHF	TGTGCCAGCAGCCCCCCGACACGTAATTCACCCCTCCACTTT
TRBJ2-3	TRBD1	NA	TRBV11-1	CASSLLIDRGADTQYF	TGTGCCAGCAGCTTATTAATCGACAGGGGGGCAGATACGCAGTATTTT
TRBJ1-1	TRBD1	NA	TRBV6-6	CASSYPNRGGTEAFF	TGTGCCAGCAGTTACCCCAACAGGGGGGGGACTGAAGCTTTCTTT
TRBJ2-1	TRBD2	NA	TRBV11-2	CASSLGTSGRALRYEQFF	TGTGCCAGCAGCTTGGGGACTAGCGGGAGGGCCCTTCGGTATGAGCAGTTCTTC
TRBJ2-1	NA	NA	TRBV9	CASSLEGQNSYNEQFF	TGTGCCAGCAGCCTCGAGGGGCAAAACTCCTACAATGAGCAGTTCTTC
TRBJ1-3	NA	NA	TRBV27	CASSSLFGPSGNTIYF	TGTGCCAGCAGTTCCCTCTTTGGGCCCTCTGGAAACACCATATATTTT
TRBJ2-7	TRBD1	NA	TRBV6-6	CASSRPGQGYSEQYF	TGTGCCAGCAGCCGGCCGGGACAGGGTTACTCCGAGCAGTACTTC
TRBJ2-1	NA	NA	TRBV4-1	CASSQEGVGRGDNEQFF	TGCGCCAGCAGCCAAGAAGGGGTCGGCAGGGGAGACAATGAGCAGTTCTTC
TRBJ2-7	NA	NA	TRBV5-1	CASSLNRAIYEQYF	TGCGCCAGCAGCTTGAACAGGGCCATCTACGAGCAGTACTTC
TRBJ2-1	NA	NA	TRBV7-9	CASTPPWGQSSYNEQFF	TGTGCCAGCACCCCTCCCTGGGGGCAAAGCTCCTACAATGAGCAGTTCTTC
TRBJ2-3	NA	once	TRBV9	CASSVVPPGRTDTQYF	TGTGCCAGCAGCGTAGTACCCCCGGGACGCACAGATACGCAGTATTTT
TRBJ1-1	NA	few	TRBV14	CASSQVVKTEAFF	TGTGCCAGCAGCCAAGTAGTGAAGACTGAAGCTTTCTTT
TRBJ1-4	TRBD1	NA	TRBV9	CASSADRGREKLFF	TGTGCCAGCAGCGCCGACAGGGGACGGGAAAAACTGTTTTTT
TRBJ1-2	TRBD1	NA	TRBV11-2	CASSLGQGVPYGYTF	TGTGCCAGCAGCTTAGGACAGGGGGTTCCATATGGCTACACCTTC
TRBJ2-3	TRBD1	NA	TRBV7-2	CASSLTGWSTDTQYF	TGTGCCAGCAGCCTGACAGGGTGGAGCACAGATACGCAGTATTTT
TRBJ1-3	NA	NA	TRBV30	CAWGRGLENTIYF	TGTGCCTGGGGCAGGGGATTAGAAAACACCATATATTTT
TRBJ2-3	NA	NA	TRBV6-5	CASSYSGSRTDTQYF	TGTGCCAGCAGTTACTCAGGCAGCCGCACAGATACGCAGTATTTT
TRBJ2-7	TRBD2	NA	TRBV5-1	CASSLGLAETEQYF	TGCGCCAGCAGCTTGGGGCTAGCGGAGACCGAGCAGTACTTC
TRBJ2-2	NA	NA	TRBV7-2	CASSFPGGLTNTGELFF	TGTGCCAGCAGCTTCCCCGGGGGACTGACGAACACCGGGGAGCTGTTTTTT
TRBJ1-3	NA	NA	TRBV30	CAWSVVGNTIYF	TGTGCCTGGAGTGTCGTCGGAAACACCATATATTTT
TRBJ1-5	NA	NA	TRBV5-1	CASSLGAENQPQHF	TGCGCCAGCAGCTTGGGGGCAGAAAATCAGCCCCAGCATTTT
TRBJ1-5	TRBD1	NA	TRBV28	CASSPRGFRGYQPQHF	TGTGCCAGCAGTCCCCGGGGTTTCAGGGGGTATCAGCCCCAGCATTTT
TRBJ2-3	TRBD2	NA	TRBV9	CASSALAGGEGWYTDTQYF	TGTGCCAGCAGCGCCCTAGCGGGAGGGGAAGGTTGGTACACAGATACGCAGTATTTT
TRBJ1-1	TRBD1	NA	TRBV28	CASSLQGGTEAFF	TGTGCCAGCAGTTTACAGGGGGGCACTGAAGCTTTCTTT
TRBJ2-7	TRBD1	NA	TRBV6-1	CASSHGQGRYEQYF	TGTGCCAGCAGTCACGGACAGGGGAGGTACGAGCAGTACTTC
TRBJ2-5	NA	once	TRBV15	CATSRQRVRETQYF	TGTGCCACCAGCCGCCAGCGGGTACGGGAGACCCAGTACTTC
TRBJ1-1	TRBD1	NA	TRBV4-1	CASRRGQGLVRDTEVFF	TGCGCCAGCAGACGGGGACAGGGATTGGTTCGTGACACTGAAGTTTTCTTT
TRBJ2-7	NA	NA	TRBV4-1	CASSLTEPYEQYF	TGCGCCAGCAGCCTCACAGAACCCTACGAGCAGTACTTC
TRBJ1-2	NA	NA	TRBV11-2	CASSGVQGRPFRDGYTF	TGTGCCAGCAGCGGGGTTCAGGGGCGACCCTTTAGGGATGGCTACACCTTC
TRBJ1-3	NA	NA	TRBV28	CASSLYGRLSGNTIYF	TGTGCCAGCAGTTTGTACGGCAGGTTGTCTGGAAACACCATATATTTT
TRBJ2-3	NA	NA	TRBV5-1	CASSSSPTDTQYF	TGCGCCAGCAGCTCATCACCCACAGATACGCAGTATTTT
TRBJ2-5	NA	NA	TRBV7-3	CASSRGGDQETQYF	TGTGCCAGCAGTAGAGGGGGGGACCAAGAGACCCAGTACTTC
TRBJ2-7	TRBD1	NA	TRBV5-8	CASSFGQGREQYF	TGTGCCAGCAGCTTTGGACAGGGGCGGGAGCAGTACTTC
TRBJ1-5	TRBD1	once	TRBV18	CASSKDRYSNQPQHF	TGTGCCAGCTCAAAGGACAGGTATAGCAATCAGCCCCAGCATTTT
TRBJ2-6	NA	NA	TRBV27	CASGSRRGANVLTF	TGTGCCAGCGGCTCTAGGCGCGGGGCCAACGTCCTGACTTTC
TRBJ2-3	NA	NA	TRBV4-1	CASSQAGSTDTQYF	TGCGCCAGCAGCCAAGCCGGCAGCACAGATACGCAGTATTTT